This TCR beta chain was sequenced during a study of Tregs in tolerant kidney transplant recipients. Overall study results and limits: Biological reproducibility was not directly addressed in this study.

As concerns this clone: Antigen: not known.

Trimming stripped 6 bases from V and 0 bases from J, with 12 bases between. The CDR3 length is 15 residues. Germline-derived CDR1 and CDR2 are MNHNY and SVGAGI (reference sequence). Clones were sequenced by immunoSEQ multiplex PCR, and TCRdb holds only the in-frame ones, with some missing. This table holds about 240,000 clones, around 81% found once. The sequenced sample was CD4+ T cells from blood. The sequence was collected from a human donor in good health. The V gene is TRBV6-6, the J gene TRBJ2-1, with D possibly being TRBD2 (6 bases). CDR3 nucleotide sequence: TGTGCCAGCAGAACCGGGACTGGCTCCTACAATGAGCAGTTCTTC. It is translated as CASRTGTGSYNEQFF.